This passage covers 9 T cell receptor beta chains from one sample sequenced in a study of shared clonotypes between healthy human individuals. The protocol was immunoSEQ multiplex PCR, while the TCRdb copy is restricted to in-frame clones and leaves out a portion. The sample lists about 700,000 clones, about 91% occurring once. CD8 cells regarded as naive lacked CD45RO, were positively chosen for CCR7, and omitted terminally differentiated effector memory CD45RA+ cells. The sequenced material came from naive CD8+ T cells sorted from blood. The receptor source for this set is a young man in good health.

The V call is TRBV10-3, the J call TRBJ1-3; D gene uncertain. Germline V gives CDR1 ENHRY, CDR2 SYGVKD. This CDR3 is 15 amino acids long. V shed 4 bases and J shed 0 bases, with 10 bases lying between them. For the CDR3, the DNA is TGTGCCATCAGTGCGACGGCCGACTCTGGAAACACCATATATTTT. Translated: CAISATADSGNTIYF.

This clone was seen once. J is TRBJ2-1 and V is TRBV5-5; 13 bases are shared with TRBD2. In germline, CDR1 is SGHKS, CDR2 YYEKEE (reference sequence). J gave up 8 bases and V 4 bases, and 12 bases lay outside the gene matches. This CDR3 contains 17 residues. The chain's CDR3 is CASSKGLAGTLSYEQFF. In DNA form, the CDR3 reads TGTGCCAGCAGCAAGGGACTAGCGGGAACGCTTAGCTATGAGCAGTTCTTC.

This chain uses TRBV9 with TRBJ2-3; possibly TRBD2 for D (6 bases). CDR3 length equals 14 residues. Germline V gives CDR1 SGDLS, CDR2 YYNGEE. V was shortened by 3 bases and J by 5 bases, with 13 bases between the two germline ends. CDR3 residues: CASSATRGGDTQYF. CDR3 nucleotides: TGTGCCAGCAGCGCGACTAGAGGTGGAGATACGCAGTATTTT.

V usage is TRBV21-1 and J usage is TRBJ2-7; no DNA check was done on the table's D call, TRBD2. TRBV21-1 is reported as a pseudogene. The CDR3 runs to 18 residues. CDR3: CASSKWPPLAGGCYEQYF. The CDR3 DNA reads TGTGCCAGCAGCAAGTGGCCTCCTTTAGCGGGAGGATGCTACGAGCAGTACTTC.

The CDR3 loop is CASSRRTESSYNEQFF. The CDR3 DNA reads as TGTGCCAGCTCCCGGCGAACGGAGAGCTCCTACAATGAGCAGTTCTTC. This sequence joins TRBV11-2 and TRBJ2-1; D not resolved. Germline V CDR1 and CDR2: SGHAT, FQNNGV. The CDR3 runs 16 residues. The V end was cut by 8 bases, the J end by 0 bases, with 17 bases between.

The chain uses TRBV4-1 and TRBJ2-7; D gene unclear. V was shortened by 2 bases and J by 5 bases, with 16 bases between the two germline ends. The germline gives CDR1 MGHRA, CDR2 YSYEKL. This CDR3 is built from 15 residues. The CDR3 region is CASSQLSVGSDEQYF. As DNA, the CDR3 is TGCGCCAGCAGCCAACTTTCCGTGGGGTCCGACGAGCAGTACTTC.

This chain uses TRBV5-5 with TRBJ2-3; TRBD2 aligns across 7 bases. V dropped 0 bases and J dropped 3; count of bases not matched to a gene: 13. The CDR3 extends over 18 amino acids. Germline assignment: CDR1 SGHKS and CDR2 YYEKEE (reference sequence). In nucleotides, the CDR3 is TGTGCCAGCAGCTTGGGCGGGGGAGGGCCAGGGAGGACAGATACGCAGTATTTT. It is translated as CASSLGGGGPGRTDTQYF.

This clone was picked up one time. This chain links TRBV7-8 with TRBJ1-2, with TRBD1 matching over 7 bases. Looked up from germline, CDR1 is SGHVS and CDR2 is FQNEAQ. The CDR3 is 14 amino acids. The ends lost 5 bases at V and 6 bases at J; junction bases unmatched: 9. The CDR3 here is CASSHQGGLDGYTF. CDR3 in DNA: TGTGCCAGCAGCCACCAGGGGGGCTTGGATGGCTACACCTTC. The whole variable domain, remainder taken from reference TRBV7-8 and TRBJ1-2, is GAGVSQSPRYKVAKRGQDVALRCDPISGHVSLFWYQQALGQGPEFLTYFQNEAQLDKSGLPSDRFFAERPEGSVSTLKIQRTQQEDSAVYLCASSHQGGLDGYTFGSGTRLTVV.

This chain links TRBV7-9 with TRBJ2-7; D is perhaps TRBD2 (5 bases). V lost 5 bases and J 2 bases, leaving 16 bases between the germline ends. Germline V gives CDR1 SEHNR, CDR2 FQNEAQ (reference sequence). CDR3 length: 15 amino acids. The CDR3 DNA is TGTGCCAGCAGCCTACCCTTAAGCGGAACCTACGAGCAGTACTTC. Translating it yields CASSLPLSGTYEQYF.